This TCR beta chain comes out of a study of patients and donors after allogeneic stem cell transplantation. There are many counts of this clonotype. TCRdb re-called the RT-PCR reads through MiXCR, storing one row per CDR3 protein. The sample records about a million distinct CDR3 sequences, roughly 18% being singletons. Trimming took 0 bases from V and 1 from J, leaving 7 bases between them. Looked up from germline, CDR1 is WSHSY and CDR2 is SAAADI. This CDR3 spans 14 amino acids. The sequenced sample was blood, either unsorted or a sorted T cell fraction (not recorded which). The source of this sequence is a human donor who was either an allogeneic HSCT recipient or a stem cell or donor lymphocyte infusion donor (not recorded which). It is not recorded whose cells these are; they may come from a transplant donor. The chain couples TRBV10-2 to TRBJ2-7, with D unresolved. CDR3 loop: CASSESTGSYEQYF. CDR3 sequence (DNA): TGCGCCAGCAGTGAGTCCACGGGTTCCTACGAGCAGTACTTC.